The clone carrying this T cell receptor beta chain was detected only once. Participants, 18 to 89 years old, spanned around 25 US areas. The entry originates in a study of blood T cell repertoires in COVID-19. On the study more broadly: The United States, Italy and Spain provided the acute and convalescent COVID-19 samples. From T cells, B-cell-depleted T cells, or PBMCs came the material, which was cDNA or gDNA.

The CDR3 consists of 16 residues. The V gene's germline CDR1 is MNHEY and CDR2 SMNVEV (reference sequence). Losses at the gene ends were 5 bases for V and 0 bases for J; bases not matched to a gene: 6. Profiling relied on immunoSEQ multiplex PCR, and the TCRdb table lists in-frame clones only, not all of them. This sample has about 300,000 clones, with about 90% found just once. The TCR originated in a woman in her 50s who had been exposed to COVID-19. The chain combines TRBV27 with TRBJ2-2; 7 bases align to TRBD1. The specimen was PBMCs or T cells enriched from blood (not recorded which). The CDR3 nucleotides read TGTGCCAGCAGTCCACGGACAGGAGCGAACACCGGGGAGCTGTTTTTT. Translation: CASSPRTGANTGELFF.